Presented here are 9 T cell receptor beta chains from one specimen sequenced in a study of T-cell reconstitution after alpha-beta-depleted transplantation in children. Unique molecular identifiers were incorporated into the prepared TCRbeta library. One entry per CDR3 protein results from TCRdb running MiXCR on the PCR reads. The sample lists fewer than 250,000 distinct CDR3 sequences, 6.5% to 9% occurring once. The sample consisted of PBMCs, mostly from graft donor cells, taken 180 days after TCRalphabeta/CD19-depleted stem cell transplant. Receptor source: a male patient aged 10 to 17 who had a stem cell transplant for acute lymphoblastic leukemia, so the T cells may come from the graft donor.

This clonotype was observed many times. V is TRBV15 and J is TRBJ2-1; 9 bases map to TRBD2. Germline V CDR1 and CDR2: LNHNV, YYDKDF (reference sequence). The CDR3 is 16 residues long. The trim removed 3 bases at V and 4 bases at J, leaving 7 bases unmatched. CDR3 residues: CATSRGGTSSYNEQFF. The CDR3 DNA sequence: TGTGCCACCAGCAGGGGCGGGACTAGCAGTTACAATGAGCAGTTCTTC.

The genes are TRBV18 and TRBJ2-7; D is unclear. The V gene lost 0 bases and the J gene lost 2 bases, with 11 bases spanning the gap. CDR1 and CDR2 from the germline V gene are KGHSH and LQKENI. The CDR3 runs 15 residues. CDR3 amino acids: CASSPPRTGAYEQYF. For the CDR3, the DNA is TGTGCCAGCTCACCACCGCGAACGGGCGCCTACGAGCAGTACTTC.

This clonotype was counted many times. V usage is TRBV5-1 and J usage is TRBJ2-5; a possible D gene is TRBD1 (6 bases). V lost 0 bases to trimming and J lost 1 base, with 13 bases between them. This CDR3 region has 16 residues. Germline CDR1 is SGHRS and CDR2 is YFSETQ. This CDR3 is CASSLAVTGFQETQYF. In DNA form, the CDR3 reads TGCGCCAGCAGCTTGGCCGTTACAGGGTTCCAAGAGACCCAGTACTTC.

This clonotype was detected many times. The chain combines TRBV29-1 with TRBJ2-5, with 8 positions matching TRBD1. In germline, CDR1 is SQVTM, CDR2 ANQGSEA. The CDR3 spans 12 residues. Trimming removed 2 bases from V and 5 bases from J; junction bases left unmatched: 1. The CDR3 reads CSVERTGETQYF. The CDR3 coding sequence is TGCAGCGTTGAAAGGACAGGGGAGACCCAGTACTTC.

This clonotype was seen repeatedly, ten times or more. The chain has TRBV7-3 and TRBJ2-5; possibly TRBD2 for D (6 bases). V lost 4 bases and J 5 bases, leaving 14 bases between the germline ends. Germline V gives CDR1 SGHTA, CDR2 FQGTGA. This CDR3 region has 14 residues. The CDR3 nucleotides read TGTGCCAGCAGCTCGACAGTGGCGGGGGAGACCCAGTACTTC. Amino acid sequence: CASSSTVAGETQYF. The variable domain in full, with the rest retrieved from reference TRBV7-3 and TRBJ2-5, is GAGVSQTPSNKVTEKGKYVELRCDPISGHTALYWYRQSLGQGPEFLIYFQGTGAADDSGLPNDRFFAVRPEGSVSTLKIQRTERGDSAVYLCASSSTVAGETQYFGPGTRLLVL.

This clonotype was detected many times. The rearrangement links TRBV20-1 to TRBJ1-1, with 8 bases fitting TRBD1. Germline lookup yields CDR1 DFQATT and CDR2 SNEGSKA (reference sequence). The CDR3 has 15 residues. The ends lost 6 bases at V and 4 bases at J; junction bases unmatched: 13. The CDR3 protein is CSARGQDFYSTEAFF. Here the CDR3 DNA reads TGCAGTGCCAGGGGGCAGGATTTTTACAGCACTGAAGCTTTCTTT.

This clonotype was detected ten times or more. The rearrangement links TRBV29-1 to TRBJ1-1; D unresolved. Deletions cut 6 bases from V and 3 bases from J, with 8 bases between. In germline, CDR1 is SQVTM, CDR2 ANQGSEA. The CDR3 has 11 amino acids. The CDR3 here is CSVLRDTEAFF. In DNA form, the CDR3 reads TGCAGCGTCCTACGAGACACTGAAGCTTTCTTT.

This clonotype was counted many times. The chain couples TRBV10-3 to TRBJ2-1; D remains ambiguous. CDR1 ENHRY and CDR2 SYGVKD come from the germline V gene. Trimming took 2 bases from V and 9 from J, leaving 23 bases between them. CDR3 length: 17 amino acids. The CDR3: CAISEKSRSPYYTEQFF. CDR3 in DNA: TGTGCCATCAGTGAGAAAAGCCGTAGTCCCTACTATACTGAGCAGTTCTTC.

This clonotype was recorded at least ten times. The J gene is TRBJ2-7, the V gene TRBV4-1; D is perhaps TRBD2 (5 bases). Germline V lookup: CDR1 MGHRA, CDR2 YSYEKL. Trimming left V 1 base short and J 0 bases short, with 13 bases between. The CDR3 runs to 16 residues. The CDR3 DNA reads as TGCGCCAGCAGCCAAGCACTGACTGGGAGCTCCTACGAGCAGTACTTC. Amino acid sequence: CASSQALTGSSYEQYF.